Listed here are 28 T cell receptor beta chains from one sample, sequenced in a study of regulatory T cells in long-lasting Graves disease. The time point here: newly diagnosed GD, antithyroid drugs for less than 3 months. Extracted RNA from PBMCs served as the source of the TCR library. Investigators prepared the TCR beta libraries by applying iRepertoire HTBI primers and Arm-PCR of CDR3 regions. TCRdb re-called the multiplex PCR reads with MiXCR, one entry per CDR3 protein. The sample holds fewer than 450,000 distinct CDR3 sequences, over 14% seen once. The same specimen was also included in a second study, on T cells in Graves' hyperthyroidism and ophthalmopathy.

The specimen was peripheral blood mononuclear cells (PBMCs), collected at new diagnosis, from a patient treated with antithyroid drugs. Every receptor here comes from a woman aged 40 to 50 with Graves disease.

This clonotype was detected many times. This sequence joins TRBV5-1 and TRBJ1-1; 9 bases align to TRBD1. Looked up from germline, CDR1 is SGHRS and CDR2 is YFSETQ. This CDR3 comprises 16 residues. Trimming cost V 0 bases and J 5 bases; bases outside gene matches: 8. CDR3: CASSLGNTGGQTEAFF. In DNA form, the CDR3 reads TGCGCCAGCAGCTTGGGAAATACAGGGGGCCAAACTGAAGCTTTCTTT.

On this clonotype: The junction and the germline gene differ at one end; a read error may be behind it. The chain couples TRBV7-9 to TRBJ2-6, with 8 bases identical to TRBD2. Germline assignment: CDR1 SEHNR and CDR2 FQNEAQ (reference sequence). There are 19 residues in the CDR3. This CDR3 reads CASSPQGGQPGGGANVLTF. The CDR3 DNA reads TGTGCCAGCAGCCCCCAAGGGGGGCAGCCCGGGGGGGGGGCAAACGTCCTGACTTTC.

This clonotype was counted at least ten times. V usage is TRBV28 and J usage is TRBJ1-5, with 7 bases lining up with TRBD1. Per germline, CDR1 MDHEN and CDR2 SYDVKM. V lost 7 bases to trimming and J lost 4 bases; unmatched junction nucleotides: 7. The CDR3 has 14 residues. The chain's CDR3 is CASKPTGINQPQHF. The CDR3 DNA sequence: TGTGCCAGCAAACCGACAGGGATTAATCAGCCCCAGCATTTT. Together with reference TRBV28 and TRBJ1-5, the CDR3 gives the full variable domain: DVKVTQSSRYLVKRTGEKVFLECVQDMDHENMFWYRQDPGLGLRLIYFSYDVKMKEKGDIPEGYSVSREKKERFSLILESASTNQTSMYLCASKPTGINQPQHFGDGTRLSIL.

This clonotype was observed at least ten times. The chain combines TRBV20-1 with TRBJ2-1; 8 positions match TRBD1. Germline CDR1 is DFQATT and CDR2 is SNEGSKA (reference sequence). This CDR3 is built from 14 residues. The J segment lost 0 bases and the V segment lost 6 bases, leaving 4 bases of the junction unmatched. The CDR3 region is CSARGLYSYNEQFF. CDR3 coding DNA: TGCAGTGCCAGGGGGCTGTACTCCTACAATGAGCAGTTCTTC.

As concerns this clonotype: This may be a read error, as it is one base from a much larger clone. V is TRBV18 and J is TRBJ2-5; D may be TRBD1 (6 bases). The germline V gene has CDR1 KGHSH and CDR2 LQKENI. The CDR3 has 14 amino acids. CDR3: CASSPWTEQETQHF. The CDR3 DNA sequence: TGTGCCAGCTCACCATGGACAGAACAAGAGACCCAGCACTTC.

CDR3 sequence: CSAHTSGDNEQFF. CDR3 nucleotide sequence: TGCAGTGCCCATACTAGCGGGGACAATGAGCAGTTCTTC. V gene TRBV20-1 combines with J gene TRBJ2-1; 10 bases map to TRBD2. The CDR3 is made up of 13 amino acids. J gave up 5 bases and V 6 bases, and 4 bases lay outside the gene matches. Germline loops: CDR1 DFQATT, CDR2 SNEGSKA (reference sequence).

This clonotype was seen ten or more times. This chain uses TRBV9 with TRBJ1-1, with 9 bases fitting TRBD1. The V gene's germline CDR1 is SGDLS and CDR2 YYNGEE. Trimming at V came to 3 bases and at J to 3 bases, leaving 12 bases not matched to a gene. The CDR3 loop spans 17 amino acids. CDR3 loop: CASSGPTGGRGDTEAFF. CDR3 nucleotide sequence: TGTGCCAGCAGCGGACCCACAGGGGGCCGAGGAGACACTGAAGCTTTCTTT. Full variable domain (outside the CDR3, taken from reference TRBV9 and TRBJ1-1): DSGVTQTPKHLITATGQRVTLRCSPRSGDLSVYWYQQSLDQGLQFLIQYYNGEERAKGNILERFSAQQFPDLHSELNLSSLELGDSALYFCASSGPTGGRGDTEAFFGQGTRLTVV.

This clonotype was counted ten times or more. The chain joins TRBV6-2 or TRBV6-3 to TRBJ1-1; D gene ambiguous. Germline CDR1 reads MNHEY; CDR2 reads SVGEGT. The CDR3 runs to 15 residues. The V end was cut by 0 bases, the J end by 8 bases, with 16 bases between. The CDR3 DNA reads as TGTGCCAGCAGTTACTCATCTTGGCGGTCCGGGGAAGCTTTCTTT. Protein sequence: CASSYSSWRSGEAFF.

The CDR3, as DNA: TGTGCCACCAGCAGGGACAGGATCACCGGGGAGCTGTTTTTT. Protein product: CATSRDRITGELFF. The chain carries TRBV15 and TRBJ2-2, with TRBD1 identical over 7 bases. The V segment lost 3 bases and the J segment 4 bases; nucleotides outside the gene matches: 2. This CDR3 has 14 amino acids. Germline CDR1 is LNHNV and CDR2 is YYDKDF (reference sequence). Drawing the rest from reference TRBV15 and TRBJ2-2, the complete variable domain is DAMVIQNPRYQVTQFGKPVTLSCSQTLNHNVMYWYQQKSSQAPKLLFHYYDKDFNNEADTPDNFQSRRPNTSFCFLDIRSPGLGDTAMYLCATSRDRITGELFFGEGSRLTVL.

J is TRBJ2-4 and V is TRBV9; maybe TRBD1 (6 bases). The length of the CDR3 is 15 residues. V lost 0 bases to trimming and J lost 8 bases, with 15 bases between them. CDR1 and CDR2 (germline): SGDLS, YYNGEE. The CDR3 loop is CASSVEGHSLDIQYF. DNA of the CDR3: TGTGCCAGCAGCGTAGAGGGACACTCTCTGGACATTCAGTACTTC.

This clonotype was picked up many times. V and J are TRBV6-1 and TRBJ2-3, with TRBD2 as a possible D gene (6 bases). This CDR3 is 13 amino acids long. V lost 7 bases and J lost 10, with 18 bases in between. In germline, CDR1 is MNHNS, CDR2 SASEGT. The CDR3 DNA follows: TGTGCCAGCACCCCGGGACTGGGGGTTTCGCAGTATTTT. It yields the protein CASTPGLGVSQYF.

This clonotype has ten or more counts. V usage is TRBV5-1 and J usage is TRBJ2-1; D possibly matches TRBD1 or TRBD2 (5 bases each). The V end lost 4 bases, the J end lost 6 bases, and 17 bases lay between the germline ends. Germline values: CDR1 SGHRS, CDR2 YFSETQ. This CDR3 contains 15 residues. The CDR3 coding sequence is TGCGCCAGCAGCAGTACCGGGACCTCCGGCAATGAGCAGTTCTTC. Residues: CASSSTGTSGNEQFF.

This clonotype was recorded many times. The V call is TRBV20-1, the J call TRBJ2-3; 10 positions agree with TRBD2. CDR1 DFQATT and CDR2 SNEGSKA come from the germline V gene (reference sequence). The V segment lost 4 bases and the J segment 3 bases; nucleotides outside the gene matches: 13. This CDR3 region has 17 residues. CDR3 coding DNA: TGCAGTGCTATCTCCCACGGGACTAGCGAACGAACAGATACGCAGTATTTT. Its protein product is CSAISHGTSERTDTQYF.

There are a few counts of this clonotype. The chain is built from TRBV7-9 and TRBJ2-1, with D tentatively TRBD1 or TRBD2 (5 bases each). CDR1 is SEHNR and CDR2 is FQNEAQ in the germline V gene (reference sequence). Trimming left V 5 bases short and J 5 bases short, with 16 bases between. CDR3 length: 15 residues. The CDR3 nucleotides are TGTGCCAGCAGCCCGGGACCGGTCCCCCACAATGAGCAGTTCTTC. Amino acid sequence: CASSPGPVPHNEQFF.

This clonotype came up many times. This chain joins TRBV28 and TRBJ1-1; the D is unclear. Germline V CDR1 and CDR2: MDHEN, SYDVKM. The CDR3 has 14 residues. V dropped 3 bases and J dropped 3 bases, with 11 bases sitting between them. The CDR3 region is CASSLGRRDTEAFF. The DNA of the CDR3 is TGTGCCAGCAGTTTGGGCCGGAGGGACACTGAAGCTTTCTTT.

The V gene is TRBV28, the J gene TRBJ1-2, with 12 positions matching TRBD1. Trimming at V came to 5 bases and at J to 2 bases, leaving 3 bases not matched to a gene. The germline CDR1 and CDR2 sequences are MDHEN and SYDVKM. The CDR3 has 15 amino acids. CDR3 protein: CASSTGQGANYGYTF. The CDR3 nucleotides are TGTGCCAGCAGTACGGGACAGGGGGCAAACTATGGCTACACCTTC.

In its sample, this clonotype was seen many times. A read error may be the cause here, since a much bigger clone is one base away. This chain joins TRBV27 and TRBJ2-1, with TRBD2 identical over 9 bases. The CDR3 runs to 15 residues. The trim removed 3 bases at V and 2 bases at J, leaving 2 bases unmatched. Germline CDR1 is MNHEY and CDR2 is SMNVEV (reference sequence). Here the CDR3 DNA reads TGTGCCAGCAGTTTCGCGGGAGGGCCCTACAATGAGCAGTTCTTC. It encodes CASSFAGGPYNEQFF.

V is TRBV30 and J is TRBJ1-1; D might be TRBD1 (5 bases). Germline CDR1 reads GTSNPN; CDR2 reads SVGIG (reference sequence). This CDR3 spans 13 amino acids. The V end lost 8 bases, the J end lost 5 bases, and 18 bases lay between the germline ends. The CDR3 is CALTSGRQTEAFF. DNA of the CDR3: TGTGCCCTCACATCGGGGCGACAAACTGAAGCTTTCTTT.

This clonotype was found many times. V and J are TRBV12-3 or TRBV12-4 and TRBJ1-1; D is possibly TRBD1 (6 bases). V lost 3 bases and J 4 bases, leaving 12 bases between the germline ends. The CDR3 loop spans 14 amino acids. This CDR3 is CASSLPGVFTEAFF. The DNA of the CDR3 is TGTGCCAGCAGTTTGCCAGGGGTGTTCACTGAAGCTTTCTTT.

The chain employs TRBV5-5 and TRBJ1-5; the D is unclear. The CDR3 spans 16 residues. Trimming took off 2 bases at V and 0 bases at J, with 12 bases between the two ends. CDR1 is SGHKS and CDR2 is YYEKEE in the germline V gene (reference sequence). The chain's CDR3 is CASSLVSGNSNQPQHF. In nucleotides, the CDR3 is TGTGCCAGCAGCTTAGTTTCGGGAAATAGCAATCAGCCCCAGCATTTT.

This clonotype has at least ten counts. V usage is TRBV11-3 and J usage is TRBJ2-3; TRBD2 agrees at 7 bases. The CDR3 extends over 18 amino acids. The V gene end was trimmed by 0 bases and the J gene end by 2 bases; junction bases not matched to a gene: 11. Per germline, CDR1 SGHNT and CDR2 YENEEA. CDR3 loop: CASSLDSMTSRTTDTQYF. The DNA of the CDR3 is TGTGCCAGCAGCTTAGACTCAATGACTAGCCGCACCACAGATACGCAGTATTTT. Together with reference TRBV11-3 and TRBJ2-3, the CDR3 gives the full variable domain: EAGVVQSPRYKIIEKKQPVAFWCNPISGHNTLYWYLQNLGQGPELLIRYENEEAVDDSQLPKDRFSAERLKGVDSTLKIQPAELGDSAVYLCASSLDSMTSRTTDTQYFGPGTRLTVL.

This clonotype has ten or more counts. The chain has TRBV5-6 and TRBJ2-5; D perhaps matches TRBD2 (6 bases). Trimming cost V 10 bases and J 0 bases, with 16 bases left between them. CDR3 length equals 14 residues. From germline, CDR1 is SGHDT and CDR2 YYEEEE. CDR3 in DNA: TGTGCCGGATCGGTAGCGGACGACCAAGAGACCCAGTACTTC. Protein product: CAGSVADDQETQYF. Supplemented by reference TRBV5-6 and TRBJ2-5, the full variable domain reads DAGVTQSPTHLIKTRGQQVTLRCSPKSGHDTVSWYQQALGQGPQFIFQYYEEEERQRGNFPDRFSGHQFPNYSSELNVNALLLGDSALYLCAGSVADDQETQYFGPGTRLLVL.

This clonotype was seen at least ten times. The rearrangement uses TRBV6-2 or TRBV6-3 and TRBJ2-7; 12 nucleotides align to TRBD2. The trim removed 6 bases at V and 4 bases at J, leaving 4 bases unmatched. The V gene's germline CDR1 is MNHEY and CDR2 SVGEGT. The CDR3 loop spans 14 amino acids. The chain's CDR3 is CASRDLAGGYEQYF. The CDR3 region has the DNA TGTGCCAGCAGGGACCTAGCGGGAGGGTACGAGCAGTACTTC.

This clonotype occurred many times. The chain joins TRBV28 to TRBJ2-7; 11 nucleotides line up with TRBD1. This CDR3 is 14 amino acids long. Per germline, CDR1 MDHEN and CDR2 SYDVKM. With 6 bases clipped from V and 5 bases from J, the junction kept 6 bases outside the gene matches. The CDR3 region is CASRRTGGFNEQYF. CDR3 DNA sequence: TGTGCCAGCAGGAGGACAGGGGGCTTTAACGAGCAGTACTTC.

This clonotype was picked up many times. CDR3 nucleotides: TGTGCCAGCAGTTTTCTTGACAGCGCGAACACCGGGGAGCTGTTTTTT. Its translation: CASSFLDSANTGELFF. The chain couples TRBV27 to TRBJ2-2, with a weak D call TRBD1 (5 bases). CDR1 is MNHEY and CDR2 is SMNVEV in the germline V gene (reference sequence). This CDR3 is built from 16 residues. The V end lost 3 bases, the J end lost 0 bases, and 11 bases lay between the germline ends.

V and J are TRBV6-2 or TRBV6-3 and TRBJ1-2, with D unresolved. V was shortened by 4 bases and J by 8 bases, with 20 bases between the two germline ends. This CDR3 has 15 amino acids. Germline CDR1 is MNHEY and CDR2 is SVGEGT. As DNA, the CDR3 is TGTGCCAGCAGTTCTACCGTGTCACCCTATACGGGCTACACCTTC. Translating it yields CASSSTVSPYTGYTF.

In its sample, this clonotype was seen many times. The chain carries TRBV29-1 and TRBJ2-5, with 10 bases matching TRBD2. This CDR3 is 18 amino acids long. From germline, CDR1 is SQVTM and CDR2 ANQGSEA. V gave up 7 bases and J gave up 5 bases; unmatched junction bases: 22. The CDR3 is CSAADRPRAGGPGETQYF. DNA of the CDR3: TGCAGCGCCGCAGACAGGCCACGAGCGGGAGGGCCCGGGGAGACCCAGTACTTC.

This clonotype was seen only a few times. This rearrangement joins TRBV4-1 to TRBJ2-1; the match to TRBD2 covers 10 bases. The germline V gene encodes CDR1 MGHRA and CDR2 YSYEKL. J was trimmed by 5 bases and V by 4 bases; bases with no gene match: 8. The CDR3 is 16 residues long. CDR3 residues: CASSPKTSGVDNEQFF. The CDR3 nucleotides read TGCGCCAGCAGCCCGAAAACTAGCGGGGTCGACAATGAGCAGTTCTTC.